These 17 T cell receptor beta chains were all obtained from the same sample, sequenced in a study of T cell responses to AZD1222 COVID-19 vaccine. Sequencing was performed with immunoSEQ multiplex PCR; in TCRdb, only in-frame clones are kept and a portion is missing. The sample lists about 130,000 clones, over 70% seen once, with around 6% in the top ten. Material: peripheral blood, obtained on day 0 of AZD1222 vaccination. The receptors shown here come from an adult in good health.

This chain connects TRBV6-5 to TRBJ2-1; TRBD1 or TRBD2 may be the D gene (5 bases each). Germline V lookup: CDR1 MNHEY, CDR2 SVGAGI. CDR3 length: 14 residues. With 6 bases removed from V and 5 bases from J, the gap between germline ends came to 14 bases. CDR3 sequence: CASSPVGDHNEQFF. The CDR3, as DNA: TGTGCCAGCAGCCCCGTGGGGGACCACAATGAGCAGTTCTTC.

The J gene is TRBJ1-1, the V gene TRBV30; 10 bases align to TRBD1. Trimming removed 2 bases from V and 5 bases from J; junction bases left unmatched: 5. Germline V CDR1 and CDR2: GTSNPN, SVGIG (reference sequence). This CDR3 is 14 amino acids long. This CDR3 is CAWSKGQGETEAFF. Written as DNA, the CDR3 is TGTGCCTGGAGTAAAGGACAGGGGGAAACTGAAGCTTTCTTT.

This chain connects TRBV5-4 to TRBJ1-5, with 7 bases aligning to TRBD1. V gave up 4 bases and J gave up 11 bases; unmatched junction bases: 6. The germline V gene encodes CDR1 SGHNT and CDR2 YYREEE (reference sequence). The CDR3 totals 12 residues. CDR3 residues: CASSIDRDTQHF. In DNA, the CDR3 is TGTGCCAGCAGCATAGACAGGGATACCCAGCATTTT.

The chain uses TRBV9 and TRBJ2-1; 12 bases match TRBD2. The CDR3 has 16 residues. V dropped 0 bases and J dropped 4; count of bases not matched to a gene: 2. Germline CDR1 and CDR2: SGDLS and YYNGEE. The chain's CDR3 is CASSVATSGGYNEQFF. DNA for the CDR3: TGTGCCAGCAGCGTAGCCACTAGCGGGGGGTACAATGAGCAGTTCTTC.

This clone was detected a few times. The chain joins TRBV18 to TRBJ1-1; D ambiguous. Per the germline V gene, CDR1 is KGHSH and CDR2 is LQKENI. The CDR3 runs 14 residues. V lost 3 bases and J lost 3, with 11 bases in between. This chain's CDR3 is CASSPANSDTEAFF. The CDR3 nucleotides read TGTGCCAGCTCACCTGCCAACTCGGACACTGAAGCTTTCTTT.

CDR3 in amino acids: CASSSPLAGGPDTQYF. DNA of the CDR3: TGTGCCAGCAGTTCGCCACTAGCGGGAGGGCCCGATACGCAGTATTTT. The rearrangement links TRBV6-5 to TRBJ2-3, with TRBD2 matching over 13 bases. The CDR3 runs 16 residues. The germline V gene has CDR1 MNHEY and CDR2 SVGAGI. The junction had 7 bases not matched to a gene; V was cut back by 4 bases and J by 6 bases.

The CDR3 here is CASSSSENTEAFF. For the CDR3, the DNA is TGTGCCAGCAGTTCGAGTGAGAACACTGAAGCTTTCTTT. V usage is TRBV6-5 and J usage is TRBJ1-1, with no clear D. Trimming removed 4 bases at V and 1 base at J, with 7 bases between. The CDR3 spans 13 residues. Germline assignment: CDR1 MNHEY and CDR2 SVGAGI.

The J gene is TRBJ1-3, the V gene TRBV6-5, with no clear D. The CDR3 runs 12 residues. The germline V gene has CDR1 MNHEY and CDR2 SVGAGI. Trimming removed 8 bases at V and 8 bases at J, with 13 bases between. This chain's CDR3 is CASGNSPDTIYF. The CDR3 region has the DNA TGTGCCAGCGGCAACAGTCCGGACACCATATATTTT.

The CDR3 reads CASSPFLFGGGNEQFF. The CDR3 bases are TGTGCCAGCAGCCCATTCCTTTTTGGTGGGGGGAATGAGCAGTTCTTC. The rearrangement uses TRBV5-5 and TRBJ2-1; D possibly corresponds to TRBD2 (6 bases). There are 16 residues in the CDR3. Deletions cut 4 bases from V and 7 bases from J, with 21 bases between. Germline V gene lookup returns CDR1 SGHKS and CDR2 YYEKEE (reference sequence).

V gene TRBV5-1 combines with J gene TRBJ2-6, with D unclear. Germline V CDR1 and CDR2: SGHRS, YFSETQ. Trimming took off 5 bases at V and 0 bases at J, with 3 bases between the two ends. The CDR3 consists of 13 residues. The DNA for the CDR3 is TGCGCCAGCAGGGCCTCTGGGGCCAACGTCCTGACTTTC. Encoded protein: CASRASGANVLTF. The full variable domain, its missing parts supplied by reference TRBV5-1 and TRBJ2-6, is KAGVTQTPRYLIKTRGQQVTLSCSPISGHRSVSWYQQTPGQGLQFLFEYFSETQRNKGNFPGRFSGRQFSNSRSEMNVSTLELGDSALYLCASRASGANVLTFGAGSRLTVL.

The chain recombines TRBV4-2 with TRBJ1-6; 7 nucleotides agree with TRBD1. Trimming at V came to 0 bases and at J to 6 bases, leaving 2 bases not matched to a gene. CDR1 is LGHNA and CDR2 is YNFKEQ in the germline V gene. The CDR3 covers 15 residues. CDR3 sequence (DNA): TGTGCCAGCAGCCAAGATCGACAGGGTAATTCACCCCTCCACTTT. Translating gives CASSQDRQGNSPLHF.

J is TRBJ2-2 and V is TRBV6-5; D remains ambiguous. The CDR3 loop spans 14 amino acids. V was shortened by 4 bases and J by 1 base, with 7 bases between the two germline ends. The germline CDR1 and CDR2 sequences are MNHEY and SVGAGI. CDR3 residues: CASSFRRNTGELFF. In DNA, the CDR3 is TGTGCCAGCAGTTTTCGGAGGAACACCGGGGAGCTGTTTTTT.

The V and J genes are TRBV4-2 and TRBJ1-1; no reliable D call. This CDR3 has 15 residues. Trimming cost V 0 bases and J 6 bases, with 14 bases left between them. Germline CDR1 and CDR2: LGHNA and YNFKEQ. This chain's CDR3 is CASSQELSDPPEAFF. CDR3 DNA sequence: TGTGCCAGCAGCCAAGAATTATCGGACCCCCCTGAAGCTTTCTTT.

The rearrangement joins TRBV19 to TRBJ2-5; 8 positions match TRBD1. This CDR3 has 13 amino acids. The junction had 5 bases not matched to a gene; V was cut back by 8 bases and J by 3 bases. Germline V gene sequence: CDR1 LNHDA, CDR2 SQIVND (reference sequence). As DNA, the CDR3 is TGTGCCAGTTCCTCAGGGGGCAAAGAGACCCAGTACTTC. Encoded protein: CASSSGGKETQYF.

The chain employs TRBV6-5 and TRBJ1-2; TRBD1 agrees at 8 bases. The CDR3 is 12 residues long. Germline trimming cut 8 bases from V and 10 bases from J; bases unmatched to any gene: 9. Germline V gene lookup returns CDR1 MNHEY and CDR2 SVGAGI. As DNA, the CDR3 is TGTGCCAGCCAACAGGGGGGAGGAGTCTACACCTTC. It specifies CASQQGGGVYTF.

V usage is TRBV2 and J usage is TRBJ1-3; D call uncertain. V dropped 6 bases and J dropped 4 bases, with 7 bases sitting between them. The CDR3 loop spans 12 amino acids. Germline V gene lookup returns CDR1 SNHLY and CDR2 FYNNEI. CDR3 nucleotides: TGTGCCAGCAGCTTTGACGGAAACACCATATATTTT. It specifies CASSFDGNTIYF. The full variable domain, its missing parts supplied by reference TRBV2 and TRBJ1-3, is EPEVTQTPSHQVTQMGQEVILRCVPISNHLYFYWYRQILGQKVEFLVSFYNNEISEKSEIFDDQFSVERPDGSNFTLKIRSTKLEDSAMYFCASSFDGNTIYFGEGSWLTVV.

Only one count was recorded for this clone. CDR3 bases: TGTGCCACCAGTGAGTCGAGCGATATCTATGGCTACACCTTC. Translated, it gives CATSESSDIYGYTF. The chain has TRBV24-1 and TRBJ1-2; D is unclear. CDR1 KGHDR and CDR2 SFDVKD come from the germline V gene. V lost 4 bases, J lost 4 bases, and 12 bases lay in between. The CDR3 sequence is 14 residues long.